The clone carrying this T cell receptor (beta chain) was counted many times. The antigen remains unidentified. The CDR3 loop spans 15 amino acids. Germline trimming cut 5 bases from V and 6 bases from J; bases unmatched to any gene: 10. Looked up from germline, CDR1 is SGHVS and CDR2 is FQNEAQ. The sample is drawn from a study of early T cells in non-severe SARS-CoV-2 infection. Points from the study as a whole: CD4 and private specificities were missed by VDJdb matching, which favored anti-spike CD8 responses.

TCRdb recomputed calls from the 5' RACE reads with MiXCR, one row per CDR3 protein. The profile shows about 42,000 distinct CDR3 sequences, less than 6.5% of them singletons. The J gene is TRBJ1-5, the V gene TRBV7-8; 7 bases are a match to TRBD1. This material consisted of whole blood, taken at baseline. This clonotype was obtained from an adult who was a healthcare worker with PCR-confirmed SARS-CoV-2 infection or an uninfected control (not recorded which). The CDR3 loop reads CASSPSTGAGQPQHF. For the CDR3, the DNA is TGTGCCAGCAGCCCCTCCACAGGGGCCGGTCAGCCCCAGCATTTT.